This section outlines one TCR beta chain sequence together with its context. V was clipped by 5 bases and J by 3 bases; unmatched bases: 5. Germline CDR1 is SQVTM and CDR2 is ANQGSEA. The CDR3 sequence is 13 residues long. The data were obtained in a study of T cell changes during pregnancy in multiple sclerosis. The protocol was immunoSEQ multiplex PCR, while the TCRdb copy is restricted to in-frame clones and leaves out a portion. The table records 30,000 to 40,000 clones, roughly 91% of them present only once. The genes are TRBV29-1 and TRBJ2-7; 9 bases line up with TRBD1. The TCR originated in a female donor with multiple sclerosis, enrolled in a pregnancy study. This material consisted of CD8+ T cells from peripheral blood mononuclear cells, taken in the third trimester of pregnancy. The CDR3 loop is CSVSGTGNYEQYF. The CDR3, as DNA: TGCAGCGTTTCAGGGACAGGGAACTACGAGCAGTACTTC.